Below are 8 T cell receptor beta chains sequenced from a single sample in a study of blood T cells in healthy people across ages. Primed by a sample-barcoded 5' primer and a J-beta primer mix, a second PCR proceeded for about 7 to 12 cycles. MiXCR, applied by TCRdb to the 5' RACE reads, yields one record per CDR3 protein. The profile shows approximately 850,000 distinct CDR3 sequences, over 45% of them singletons. The sequencing input was blood. The receptors shown here come from a man aged 30 to 39 in good health.

The V and J genes are TRBV6-5 and TRBJ1-2, with TRBD1 identical over 7 bases. J was trimmed by 6 bases and V by 6 bases; bases with no gene match: 7. The CDR3 sequence is 13 residues long. Per germline, CDR1 MNHEY and CDR2 SVGAGI. Here the CDR3 reads CASSLDRWNGYTF. Here the CDR3 DNA reads TGTGCCAGCAGCTTGGACAGGTGGAATGGCTACACCTTC.

This chain joins TRBV11-2 and TRBJ1-4; no firm D call. The V and J ends lost 0 bases and 8 bases respectively, with 13 bases between them. The V gene's germline CDR1 is SGHAT and CDR2 FQNNGV. This CDR3 comprises 15 residues. The CDR3 loop is CASSLDGAVGEKLFF. The CDR3 DNA reads TGTGCCAGCAGCTTAGATGGAGCAGTTGGAGAAAAACTGTTTTTT.

The chain recombines TRBV4-2 with TRBJ1-1; possibly TRBD1 for D (5 bases). This CDR3 spans 14 amino acids. V gave up 0 bases and J gave up 4 bases, with 9 bases separating them. Germline V gene lookup returns CDR1 LGHNA and CDR2 YNFKEQ. DNA for the CDR3: TGTGCCAGCAGCCAAGAACAGGCAGCCACTGAAGCTTTCTTT. This sequence encodes CASSQEQAATEAFF.

The V and J genes are TRBV3-1 and TRBJ2-7; the D gene is possibly TRBD1 (6 bases). This CDR3 region has 14 residues. The germline CDR1 and CDR2 sequences are LGHDT and YNNKEL (reference sequence). The germline V and J ends were trimmed by 1 base and 2 bases, with 9 bases remaining between them. In DNA, the CDR3 is TGTGCCAGCAGCCAAGGAGGGGGAACCTACGAGCAGTACTTC. Residues: CASSQGGGTYEQYF.

Written as DNA, the CDR3 is TGCAGTGCTAGAGTCCCACAATCGGATACCTACAATGAGCAGTTCTTC. Its translation: CSARVPQSDTYNEQFF. The V call is TRBV20-1, the J call TRBJ2-1; unclear D gene. V gave up 1 base and J gave up 2 bases, with 15 bases separating them. Germline V lookup: CDR1 DFQATT, CDR2 SNEGSKA (reference sequence). The CDR3 length is 16 residues.

V is TRBV2 and J is TRBJ1-4; D gene uncertain. Trimming left V 6 bases short and J 7 bases short, with 12 bases between. Germline V gives CDR1 SNHLY, CDR2 FYNNEI. CDR3 length: 13 residues. Here the CDR3 DNA reads TGTGCCAGCAGAGTAGAAGACCTTGAAAAACTGTTTTTT. Translating gives CASRVEDLEKLFF.

This clonotype has a handful of counts. The rearrangement links TRBV12-3 or TRBV12-4 to TRBJ2-1, with a possible D match to TRBD2 (7 bases). The DNA end is a closer match to TRBJ2-7, so the J assignment may be wrong. The CDR3 totals 15 residues. In DNA form, the CDR3 reads TGTGCCAGCAGAGTTGTAAAGGGGGGGAAGTACGAGCAGTACTTC. Amino acid sequence: CASRVVKGGKYEQYF.

This clonotype was counted only a few times. This chain joins TRBV20-1 and TRBJ2-3, with 8 bases aligning to TRBD1. The CDR3 runs to 14 residues. Trimming removed 3 bases from V and 5 bases from J; junction bases left unmatched: 7. Germline loops: CDR1 DFQATT, CDR2 SNEGSKA (reference sequence). CDR3: CSARVPGQVDTQYF. CDR3 bases: TGCAGTGCTAGGGTCCCGGGACAGGTAGATACGCAGTATTTT.